These 28 T cell receptor beta chains were all obtained from the same sample, sequenced in a study of identical twins. TCRdb redid the calling of the 5' RACE reads with MiXCR, one entry per CDR3 protein. The data hold 240,000 or so distinct CDR3 sequences, with roughly 7% observed a single time. These data also featured in a second study, about yellow fever vaccine responses in identical twins.

The source material was memory (CD45RO+) T cells sorted from blood. Receptors originate from a woman younger than 35 in good health.

This clonotype was counted a few times. V is TRBV29-1 and J is TRBJ2-2; no firm D call. Trimming shortened V by 4 bases and J by 6 bases, and 6 bases separated the two germline ends. This CDR3 comprises 11 residues. Germline V gives CDR1 SQVTM, CDR2 ANQGSEA. CDR3 sequence: CSVGGAGELFF. Written as DNA, the CDR3 is TGCAGCGTTGGGGGTGCCGGGGAGCTGTTTTTT.

This clonotype turned up a few times. The rearrangement links TRBV28 to TRBJ1-6; D gene uncertain. V gave up 6 bases and J gave up 0 bases, with 12 bases separating them. Germline V gene data show CDR1 as MDHEN and CDR2 as SYDVKM. This CDR3 comprises 16 residues. The CDR3 loop reads CASRLRSSSYNSPLHF. In DNA, the CDR3 is TGTGCCAGCAGATTGAGGAGTAGCTCCTATAATTCACCCCTCCACTTT.

This sequence joins TRBV2 and TRBJ2-1, with 7 bases matching TRBD2. Trimming at V came to 6 bases and at J to 7 bases, leaving 6 bases not matched to a gene. CDR3 length: 13 amino acids. Germline V gene data show CDR1 as SNHLY and CDR2 as FYNNEI. CDR3 coding DNA: TGTGCCAGCAGAGGAGCGGGACTAAATGAGCAGTTCTTC. Translating it yields CASRGAGLNEQFF. The variable domain in full, with the rest retrieved from reference TRBV2 and TRBJ2-1, is EPEVTQTPSHQVTQMGQEVILRCVPISNHLYFYWYRQILGQKVEFLVSFYNNEISEKSEIFDDQFSVERPDGSNFTLKIRSTKLEDSAMYFCASRGAGLNEQFFGPGTRLTVL.

On this clonotype itself: One end of the junction fails to match germline, which may point to a read error. The rearrangement uses TRBV6-1 and TRBJ2-1; 9 bases are shared with TRBD1. CDR1 is MNHNS, CDR2 SASEGT, per germline. The CDR3 covers 15 residues. The CDR3 DNA reads as TGTGCCAGCCGGCGAGAGACAGGGGGAACCAATCAGCAGTTCTTC. This codes for CASRRETGGTNQQFF.

Remarks on this clonotype: Mismatch with germline at one junction end may stem from a read error. J is TRBJ2-1 and V is TRBV6-1; D perhaps matches TRBD1 (6 bases). The germline V gene has CDR1 MNHNS and CDR2 SASEGT. The CDR3 extends over 16 amino acids. The CDR3 DNA reads TGTGCCAGCAGAGGACAGACCATAAGATCCTACAATAAGCAGTTCTTC. This codes for CASRGQTIRSYNKQFF.

The rearrangement links TRBV23-1 to TRBJ1-1; a possible D gene is TRBD1 (5 bases). TRBV23-1 is treated as an ORF (open reading frame) with a function not yet certain. This CDR3 has 18 residues. Between the trimmed V and J ends, which lost 8 bases and 0 bases, there was a span of 25 bases. CDR3 region: CASSPEKYRQTMNTEAFF. CDR3 DNA: TGCGCCAGCTCCCCAGAAAAATATAGACAGACTATGAACACTGAAGCTTTCTTT.

This clonotype was seen a handful of times. The rearrangement uses TRBV20-1 and TRBJ1-1; D may be TRBD1 (5 bases). Germline V gives CDR1 DFQATT, CDR2 SNEGSKA (reference sequence). The CDR3 is 10 residues long. Trimming removed 6 bases at V and 8 bases at J, with 10 bases between. CDR3 coding DNA: TGCAGTGCCAGGGACTGGGAAGCTTTCTTT. This encodes CSARDWEAFF.

This clonotype was counted many times. This chain uses TRBV20-1 with TRBJ2-3, with 7 nucleotides matching TRBD2. The length of the CDR3 is 16 residues. Germline loops: CDR1 DFQATT, CDR2 SNEGSKA (reference sequence). V trimming: 4 bases; J trimming: 2 bases; junction bases outside the gene matches: 12. In DNA, the CDR3 is TGCAGTGCTAACAAAGAGGCTAGCGGTTCCACAGATACGCAGTATTTT. Translation gives CSANKEASGSTDTQYF.

This clonotype appeared a few times. The chain is built from TRBV28 and TRBJ2-3; D gene uncertain. Trimming took off 7 bases at V and 1 base at J, with 18 bases between the two ends. This CDR3 region has 16 residues. CDR1 is MDHEN and CDR2 is SYDVKM in the germline V gene. CDR3 sequence reads: CASTPDTQAGTDTQYF. DNA for the CDR3: TGTGCCAGCACCCCTGACACCCAGGCCGGCACAGATACGCAGTATTTT. The whole variable domain, filled in from reference TRBV28 and TRBJ2-3, reads DVKVTQSSRYLVKRTGEKVFLECVQDMDHENMFWYRQDPGLGLRLIYFSYDVKMKEKGDIPEGYSVSREKKERFSLILESASTNQTSMYLCASTPDTQAGTDTQYFGPGTRLTVL.

V is TRBV24-1 and J is TRBJ2-1; 9 bases align to TRBD1. The CDR3 runs 16 residues. V dropped 3 bases and J dropped 7; count of bases not matched to a gene: 9. Per germline, CDR1 KGHDR and CDR2 SFDVKD. The CDR3 DNA sequence: TGTGCCACCAGTGATCGAGTACAGGGGGCAGGGAATGAGCAGTTCTTC. Amino acid sequence: CATSDRVQGAGNEQFF.

This chain connects TRBV27 to TRBJ2-7; 10 bases align to TRBD1. V was pared by 9 bases and J by 4 bases, with 6 bases of the junction left unmatched. Looked up from germline, CDR1 is MNHEY and CDR2 is SMNVEV (reference sequence). This CDR3 is 13 amino acids long. The DNA of the CDR3 is TGTGCCAGACCTTGGGACAGGGGTTACGAGCAGTACTTC. The encoded protein is CARPWDRGYEQYF.

This clonotype was found many times. In DNA, the CDR3 is TGCGCCAGCAGCCAACAGGGTATGGAGACTGAAGCTTTCTTT. Translated: CASSQQGMETEAFF. The rearrangement links TRBV4-1 to TRBJ1-1, with D perhaps TRBD1 (5 bases). The CDR3 length is 14 residues. With 2 bases removed from V and 5 bases from J, the gap between germline ends came to 12 bases. CDR1 is MGHRA and CDR2 is YSYEKL in the germline V gene.

The chain uses TRBV20-1 and TRBJ2-2, with TRBD2 matching 9 bases. V lost 1 base, J lost 4 bases, and 4 bases stayed unmatched. CDR3 length: 15 residues. The germline V gene has CDR1 DFQATT and CDR2 SNEGSKA (reference sequence). The CDR3 nucleotides read TGCAGTGCTAGAGTCCTAGCGGGATTCACCGGGGAGCTGTTTTTT. This gives the protein CSARVLAGFTGELFF.

V gene TRBV20-1 combines with J gene TRBJ1-2, with 10 bases that match TRBD1. Germline V gene data show CDR1 as DFQATT and CDR2 as SNEGSKA (reference sequence). The CDR3 is 15 amino acids. V shed 0 bases and J 7 bases; nucleotides not matched to a gene: 8. CDR3 sequence reads: CSARDLDRGPGGYTF. CDR3 coding DNA: TGCAGTGCTAGAGATCTCGACAGGGGGCCGGGTGGCTACACCTTC.

This clonotype was detected only a few times. J is TRBJ2-6 and V is TRBV7-8; D uncertain. The length of the CDR3 is 14 residues. The V end lost 0 bases, the J end lost 3 bases, and 3 bases lay between the germline ends. Germline assignment: CDR1 SGHVS and CDR2 FQNEAQ. CDR3 region: CASSLAYGANVLTF. The CDR3 DNA is TGTGCCAGCAGCTTAGCATATGGGGCCAACGTCCTGACTTTC.

This chain links TRBV11-1 with TRBJ2-5; TRBD2 matches at 13 bases. J was trimmed by 5 bases and V by 4 bases; bases with no gene match: 13. The germline CDR1 and CDR2 sequences are SGHAT and FQDESV (reference sequence). This CDR3 contains 18 residues. The CDR3 DNA is TGTGCCAGCAGCTCAGGACTAGCGGGAGTGATTCGATCGGAGACCCAGTACTTC. This gives the protein CASSSGLAGVIRSETQYF.

This clonotype occurred many times. The V call is TRBV5-1, the J call TRBJ1-2; TRBD1 aligns across 7 bases. The V and J ends lost 4 bases and 3 bases, in that order; junction bases with no gene match: 6. The length of the CDR3 is 14 residues. Germline V gene data show CDR1 as SGHRS and CDR2 as YFSETQ. CDR3 protein: CASSLTGVDYGYTF. The DNA for the CDR3 is TGCGCCAGCAGCCTAACAGGGGTGGACTATGGCTACACCTTC. The complete variable domain, with remaining parts taken from reference TRBV5-1 and TRBJ1-2, reads KAGVTQTPRYLIKTRGQQVTLSCSPISGHRSVSWYQQTPGQGLQFLFEYFSETQRNKGNFPGRFSGRQFSNSRSEMNVSTLELGDSALYLCASSLTGVDYGYTFGSGTRLTVV.

This clonotype was found a few times. The chain uses TRBV6-2 or TRBV6-3 and TRBJ2-7; D gene unclear. The CDR3 loop spans 13 amino acids. CDR1 is MNHEY, CDR2 SVGEGT, per germline. With 5 bases removed from V and 3 bases from J, the gap between germline ends came to 11 bases. The CDR3 coding sequence is TGTGCCAGCAGTCCAACAACAAGCTACGAGCAGTACGTC. It yields the protein CASSPTTSYEQYV.

This clonotype was seen repeatedly, ten times or more. The chain links TRBV5-1 to TRBJ2-1; D not certain. CDR1 is SGHRS and CDR2 is YFSETQ in the germline V gene. V lost 0 bases and J 4 bases, leaving 11 bases between the germline ends. CDR3 length: 15 residues. The CDR3 spells CASSLDGQYYNEQFF. The DNA for the CDR3 is TGCGCCAGCAGCTTGGATGGGCAGTATTACAATGAGCAGTTCTTC.

This clonotype was found many times. The chain employs TRBV29-1 and TRBJ2-2, with TRBD2 identical over 8 bases. This CDR3 contains 16 residues. Germline V lookup: CDR1 SQVTM, CDR2 ANQGSEA. The V gene end was trimmed by 4 bases and the J gene end by 4 bases; junction bases not matched to a gene: 11. The CDR3 region is CSVAGLGSGVTGELFF. The CDR3 nucleotides are TGCAGCGTTGCTGGACTGGGTAGCGGGGTCACCGGGGAGCTGTTTTTT.

This chain joins TRBV5-5 and TRBJ1-1, with D maybe TRBD1 (5 bases). Between the trimmed V and J ends, which lost 3 bases and 3 bases, there was a span of 12 bases. The length of the CDR3 is 14 residues. Per germline, CDR1 SGHKS and CDR2 YYEKEE (reference sequence). The CDR3 protein is CASSSFGADTEAFF. The CDR3 coding sequence is TGTGCCAGCAGCTCCTTCGGGGCGGACACTGAAGCTTTCTTT.

This clonotype was recorded many times. The chain uses TRBV24-1 and TRBJ2-1, with TRBD2 identical over 8 bases. Trimming cost V 5 bases and J 10 bases; bases outside gene matches: 6. CDR1 and CDR2 (germline): KGHDR, SFDVKD. The CDR3 is 13 amino acids. The CDR3 sequence is CATSAGLAGEQFF. In DNA form, the CDR3 reads TGTGCCACCAGTGCCGGACTAGCTGGCGAGCAGTTCTTC.

This chain connects TRBV7-6 to TRBJ2-3; TRBD2 matches 15 bases. Per germline, CDR1 SGHVS and CDR2 FNYEAQ. V shed 6 bases, J shed 5 bases, and the junction held 9 bases outside the gene matches. There are 17 residues in the CDR3. CDR3 bases: TGTGCCAGCAGTTACAAGCCGGGACTAGCGGGGGGAGATACGCAGTATTTT. This gives the protein CASSYKPGLAGGDTQYF.

There are many counts of this clonotype. The junction departs from germline at one end; a sequencing error may be responsible. This chain connects TRBV5-1 to TRBJ2-5; D is ambiguous. Per the germline V gene, CDR1 is SGHRS and CDR2 is YFSETQ. The CDR3 contains 12 residues. CDR3: CASSLAEETQYF. For the CDR3, the DNA is TGTGCCAGCAGTTTAGCCGAAGAGACCCAGTACTTC. The variable domain in full, with the rest retrieved from reference TRBV5-1 and TRBJ2-5, is KAGVTQTPRYLIKTRGQQVTLSCSPISGHRSVSWYQQTPGQGLQFLFEYFSETQRNKGNFPGRFSGRQFSNSRSEMNVSTLELGDSALYLCASSLAEETQYFGPGTRLLVL.

The chain is built from TRBV6-5 and TRBJ2-3; D gene ambiguous. CDR1 MNHEY and CDR2 SVGAGI come from the germline V gene. The CDR3 has 13 residues. Trimming removed 2 bases at V and 0 bases at J, with 3 bases between. CDR3 coding DNA: TGTGCCAGCAGTTACCATAGCACAGATACGCAGTATTTT. Translation: CASSYHSTDTQYF.

The CDR3 DNA is TGTGCCAGCAGCTTCGCCCCGGGACAGGGGATAACTGAAGCTTTCTTT. Translation gives CASSFAPGQGITEAFF. The chain links TRBV5-5 to TRBJ1-1; the match to TRBD1 covers 10 bases. CDR1 and CDR2 (germline): SGHKS, YYEKEE (reference sequence). There are 16 residues in the CDR3. V trimming: 2 bases; J trimming: 5 bases; junction bases outside the gene matches: 9.

This clonotype was seen only a few times. V is TRBV7-2 and J is TRBJ2-2, with 11 bases fitting TRBD2. The germline CDR1 and CDR2 sequences are SGHTA and FQGNSA. V lost 1 base to trimming and J lost 7 bases; unmatched junction nucleotides: 2. The CDR3 consists of 15 residues. The CDR3 DNA is TGTGCCAGCAGCTTAGTCCTAGCGGGAGGCGGGGAGCTGTTTTTT. It translates to CASSLVLAGGGELFF. The full variable domain, with the rest looked up from reference TRBV7-2 and TRBJ2-2, is GAGVSQSPSNKVTEKGKDVELRCDPISGHTALYWYRQSLGQGLEFLIYFQGNSAPDKSGLPSDRFSAERTGGSVSTLTIQRTQQEDSAVYLCASSLVLAGGGELFFGEGSRLTVL.

The gene calls are TRBV2 and TRBJ2-7; TRBD1 might be the D (6 bases). Germline V gene lookup returns CDR1 SNHLY and CDR2 FYNNEI. Deletions cut 8 bases from V and 0 bases from J, with 11 bases between. The CDR3 extends over 13 amino acids. The CDR3 DNA reads TGTGCCAGCGACGGACAGACCTCCTACGAGCAGTACTTC. Translating gives CASDGQTSYEQYF.